This T cell receptor beta chain derives from a study of blood T cell repertoires in COVID-19. On the study more broadly: Some COVID-19 samples were acute and others convalescent; all came from the United States, Italy and Spain. T cells, B-cell-depleted T cells, or PBMCs supplied cDNA or gDNA.

Original processing methods: Amplification of reference gene primers was used by the study to estimate nucleated cell counts. The repertoire was sequenced with immunoSEQ multiplex PCR; TCRdb's copy has only in-frame clones and lacks some. The D gene and trimming were derived from the DNA, and the V and J assignments and clone size from that table. The top ten clones hold roughly 2% of a sample with more than 200,000 clones, 75% to 90% of them seen once. The CDR3 sequence is 15 residues long. V was pared by 4 bases and J by 4 bases, with 8 bases of the junction left unmatched. Germline-derived CDR1 and CDR2 are SGHAT and FQNNGV.

This chain links TRBV11-2 with TRBJ2-5, with 8 positions matching TRBD2. The specimen sequenced was peripheral blood. This TCR came from a man between 25 and 39 years old with active or convalescent COVID-19. The CDR3 loop reads CASSSAAGGAETQYF. CDR3 DNA: TGTGCCAGCAGCTCCGCTGCGGGGGGCGCAGAGACCCAGTACTTC.